Listed below are T cell receptor beta chains from one sample, sequenced in a study of OX40 agonist ivuxolimab in advanced cancers. Assay used: immunoSEQ multiplex PCR; TCRdb lists only in-frame clones, some missing. The sample lists about 54,000 clones, roughly 91% occurring once. This specimen consisted of CD4+ or CD8+ T cells sorted from blood, obtained in a trial of the OX40 agonist ivuxolimab. The receptors were gathered from an adult with an advanced solid tumor such as melanoma, head and neck, liver or kidney cancer. Each CDR3 is given with its conserved first and last residue. D genes are given only for firm matches. Rows may omit the clone size; those that give it use once, few, many or a size class.

cdr3_aa cdr3_nt j_call d_call v_call clone_size
CASSLAGTLNYGYTF TGTGCCAGCAGCTTGGCCGGTACCTTAAACTATGGCTACACCTTC TRBJ1-2 - TRBV5-6 -
CASSLVAGGYNEQFF TGTGCCAGCAGTCTAGTAGCGGGGGGCTACAATGAGCAGTTCTTC TRBJ2-1 TRBD2 TRBV6-5 -
CASSTGTGGRNEQFF TGTGCCAGTAGTACCGGGACAGGGGGCCGGAATGAGCAGTTCTTC TRBJ2-1 TRBD1 TRBV19 -
CATSNRGLYNEQFF TGTGCCACCAGTAACCGTGGACTGTACAATGAGCAGTTCTTC TRBJ2-1 - TRBV15 once
CASSIDRGGNSGANVLTF TGTGCCAGTAGTATTGACAGGGGAGGAAACTCTGGGGCCAACGTCCTGACTTTC TRBJ2-6 TRBD1 TRBV19 -
CASSQDWFSDTQYF TGCGCCAGCAGCCAAGATTGGTTCTCAGATACGCAGTATTTT TRBJ2-3 - TRBV4-1 -
CASSLGRLNTEAFF TGTGCCAGCAGTTTGGGACGGCTGAACACTGAAGCTTTCTTT TRBJ1-1 - TRBV28 -
CASSSPSRSPWREKLFF TGTGCCAGCAGTTCGCCAAGTCGGAGTCCCTGGAGGGAAAAACTGTTTTTT TRBJ1-4 - TRBV28 -
CASTAVPRYGNTIYF TGTGCCTCCACCGCGGTCCCTAGATACGGAAACACCATATATTTT TRBJ1-3 - TRBV30 -
CASSPSVPRHTQYF TGCGCCAGCAGCCCGTCCGTCCCGCGCCATACGCAGTATTTT TRBJ2-3 - TRBV5-1 once
CASRGDGGHNQPQHF TGTGCCAGTAGAGGGGATGGGGGGCACAATCAGCCCCAGCATTTT TRBJ1-5 - TRBV28 -
CASKSTALSYEQYF TGTGCCAGCAAGTCCACGGCGCTATCCTACGAGCAGTACTTC TRBJ2-7 - TRBV28 once
CASSQVGRSIYEQHF TGCGCCAGCAGCCAAGTAGGTCGGTCTATCTACGAGCAGCACTTC TRBJ2-7 - TRBV4-1 -
CASSYTWDSYNEQFF TGTGCCAGCAGTTACACATGGGATTCCTACAATGAGCAGTTCTTC TRBJ2-1 - TRBV6-5 -
CASSLFGLFGYTF TGTGCCAGCAGTTTATTCGGGCTGTTTGGCTACACCTTC TRBJ1-2 - TRBV28 -
CASSDEVAGGPVGEQFF TGTGCCAGCAGCGACGAGGTTGCGGGGGGGCCTGTTGGTGAGCAGTTCTTC TRBJ2-1 TRBD2 TRBV2 -
CASSSGTSGRHEQFF TGTGCCAGCAGTTCGGGGACTAGCGGGAGGCATGAGCAGTTCTTC TRBJ2-1 TRBD2 TRBV6-5 -
CASSQRQGLDYEQYF TGCGCCAGCAGCCAGAGACAGGGCCTCGACTACGAGCAGTACTTC TRBJ2-7 TRBD1 TRBV4-1 once
CASTLSHSNQPQHF TGTGCCAGCACCCTTTCGCATAGCAATCAGCCCCAGCATTTT TRBJ1-5 - TRBV2 -
CASSRSSGGYEQYF TGTGCCAGCAGTCGGAGTAGCGGGGGTTACGAGCAGTACTTC TRBJ2-7 TRBD2 TRBV9 -
CASTTPPGSGDAFF TGTGCCAGCACCACTCCCCCGGGAAGTGGGGATGCTTTCTTT TRBJ1-1 - TRBV5-8 -
CASNPGQGLGNEQYF TGTGCCAGCAACCCGGGACAGGGGTTAGGGAACGAGCAGTACTTC TRBJ2-7 TRBD1 TRBV2 -
CASSELQGGEKLFF TGTGCCAGCAGTGAATTACAGGGCGGTGAAAAACTGTTTTTT TRBJ1-4 - TRBV2 -
CASSSRDREETQYF TGTGCCAGCTCTTCAAGGGACAGGGAAGAGACCCAGTACTTC TRBJ2-5 TRBD1 TRBV18 -
CASSFAGGHYEQYF TGCGCCAGCAGCTTCGCGGGGGGGCACTACGAGCAGTACTTC TRBJ2-7 TRBD2 TRBV5-1 -
CASSWRDRGANEKLFF TGCGCCAGCAGCTGGAGGGACAGGGGGGCTAATGAAAAACTGTTTTTT TRBJ1-4 TRBD1 TRBV5-1 -
CASSPVRGSGMDTGELFF TGTGCCAGTAGTCCGGTTAGGGGAAGCGGGATGGACACCGGGGAGCTGTTTTTT TRBJ2-2 TRBD2 TRBV19 -
CASSIPWGGNTGELFF TGTGCCAGTAGTATACCCTGGGGAGGGAACACCGGGGAGCTGTTTTTT TRBJ2-2 - TRBV19 once
CTHDRENTEAFF TGCACCCACGACAGAGAGAACACTGAAGCTTTCTTT TRBJ1-1 - TRBV29-1 -
CASSEARTGVGGNTIYF TGTGCCAGCAGTGAAGCCCGCACAGGGGTGGGAGGAAACACCATATATTTT TRBJ1-3 TRBD1 TRBV2 -
CASSKTDQETQYF TGTGCCAGTAGTAAGACAGACCAAGAGACCCAGTACTTC TRBJ2-5 - TRBV19 -
CASSLAGGLTQYF TGTGCCAGCAGTTTGGCCGGGGGGTTAACGCAGTATTTT TRBJ2-3 TRBD2 TRBV27 -
CASTRLAGAGDTQYF TGTGCCAGCACTCGACTAGCGGGGGCGGGAGATACGCAGTATTTT TRBJ2-3 TRBD2 TRBV6-1 -
CASTPGQGLYEQYF TGTGCCAGCACGCCGGGACAGGGTCTCTACGAGCAGTACTTC TRBJ2-7 - TRBV21-1 -
CASRNKGSGGEQYF TGTGCCAGCAGAAATAAAGGGTCCGGGGGCGAGCAGTACTTC TRBJ2-7 - TRBV5-8 -
CASSFGGRGSYEQYF TGCGCCAGCAGCTTCGGAGGGAGAGGTTCCTACGAGCAGTACTTC TRBJ2-7 - TRBV5-1 once
CAIGVARAKNIQYF TGTGCCATCGGGGTCGCCCGAGCCAAAAACATTCAGTACTTC TRBJ2-4 - TRBV6-1 -
CATGQGALQQYF TGTGCCACTGGACAGGGGGCCTTACAGCAGTACTTC TRBJ2-7 TRBD1 TRBV9 few
CASSGPPLNTEAFF TGTGCCAGCAGCGGCCCCCCTTTGAACACTGAAGCTTTCTTT TRBJ1-1 - TRBV7-2 -
CASSMISLAGEYEQYF TGTGCCAGTAGTATGATATCTTTAGCGGGAGAATACGAGCAGTACTTC TRBJ2-7 TRBD2 TRBV19 -
CASSLAGAGVSTDTQYF TGTGCCAGCAGCTTAGCTGGCGCGGGGGTAAGCACAGATACGCAGTATTTT TRBJ2-3 TRBD2 TRBV7-2 -
CAWSPGRGGETQYF TGTGCCTGGAGTCCTGGACGCGGTGGAGAGACCCAGTACTTC TRBJ2-5 - TRBV30 -
CASSFSARAGPYNEQFF TGCGCCAGCAGTTTTAGCGCGCGGGCAGGTCCATACAATGAGCAGTTCTTC TRBJ2-1 - TRBV5-1 -
CASSLDSLGHRSYEQYF TGCGCCAGCAGCTTGGACAGTTTGGGCCATAGGTCCTACGAGCAGTACTTC TRBJ2-7 - TRBV5-1 once
CASSADTGYEQYF TGCGCCAGCAGCGCCGACACGGGCTACGAGCAGTACTTC TRBJ2-7 - TRBV5-1 -
CASRRVQQNTEAFF TGTGCCAGTAGAAGGGTACAGCAGAACACTGAAGCTTTCTTT TRBJ1-1 - TRBV19 -